Listed here is a single TCR beta chain. The antigen remains unidentified. Use of 60 Vbeta and 13 Jbeta primers characterized the PCR. Sequencing used immunoSEQ multiplex PCR; TCRdb keeps in-frame clones, though not all of them. The table records roughly 130,000 clones, approximately 80% of them present only once. The source of the sample is a study of cytomegalovirus exposure and HLA in healthy donors. Study findings and constraints: Reports state that TCR beta sequences accurately predicted most subjects' HLA-A and HLA-B alleles. Available immune exposure information covered CMV serostatus only.

The sequence came from a human donor in good health. Sequenced: PBMCs.

The CDR3 sequence: CATSRDRGQGLKEQYF. The CDR3 DNA reads TGTGCCACCAGCAGAGATCGGGGACAGGGGTTAAAAGAGCAGTACTTC. This chain links TRBV15 with TRBJ2-7, with 10 bases aligning to TRBD1. After removal of 0 bases from V and 7 bases from J, the junction contained 9 bases not matched to a gene. CDR3 length: 16 residues. Germline CDR1 LNHNV, CDR2 YYDKDF (reference sequence).